This T cell receptor beta chain was sequenced during a study of vaccination effects on CD4 cells after COVID-19. The assay was immunoSEQ multiplex PCR, and TCRdb's table has in-frame clones only and misses some. This sample has 25,000 to 30,000 clones, with around 67% found just once. In the case of this clone: Its antigen is still unknown.

This CDR3 is built from 12 residues. Trimming removed 5 bases from V and 7 bases from J, with 14 bases in between. Germline CDR1 reads GTSNPN; CDR2 reads SVGIG (reference sequence). Pools of viral peptides were used by the ViraFEST assay to expand antigen-specific CD4+ T cells ahead of sequencing. Following 10 days of culture, CD4+ T cells were isolated. Each participant received a vaccine that was either BNT162b2 or mRNA-1273, given as two doses. This receptor was obtained from a human donor who received a COVID-19 vaccine. The rearrangement links TRBV30 to TRBJ1-2; the D is unclear. The sample in question was CD4+ T cells from PBMCs cultured with HCoV-NL63 spike peptides, obtained after COVID-19 vaccination. This CDR3 reads CAWVRLSGGYTF. CDR3 bases: TGTGCCTGGGTCAGGCTCTCAGGTGGCTACACCTTC.